This T cell receptor (beta chain) was captured by sequencing in a study of shared clonotypes between healthy human individuals. The study, taken as a whole, reports: In contrast to clonotypes shared by all four donors, non-shared clonotypes had lower generation probabilities.

All donors qualified as healthy HIV-negative adults and had experienced no recent acute infections or vaccinations. Concerning this clone itself: Its matching antigen is unknown.

Generated by immunoSEQ multiplex PCR, the TCRdb table keeps only in-frame clones and is missing some. Of about 1,500,000 clones in the sample, roughly 96% were seen once. Specimen: naive CD4+ T cells sorted from blood. Subset in this sample: CD45RA+ positively selected. The TCR sequence derives from a man aged 25 to 40 in good health.

This CDR3 is CASGSVRFTKSGQRPTF. CDR3 coding DNA: TGCGCCAGCGGTAGTGTACGGTTCACAAAGTCGGGCCAACGTCCGACTTTC. The J gene is TRBJ2-6, the V gene TRBV5-1; D gene unclear. The V gene lost 7 bases and the J gene lost 18 bases, with 35 bases spanning the gap. This CDR3 is 17 amino acids long. In germline, CDR1 is SGHRS, CDR2 YFSETQ. The variable domain in full, with the rest retrieved from reference TRBV5-1 and TRBJ2-6, is KAGVTQTPRYLIKTRGQQVTLSCSPISGHRSVSWYQQTPGQGLQFLFEYFSETQRNKGNFPGRFSGRQFSNSRSEMNVSTLELGDSALYLCASGSVRFTKSGQRPTFGAGSRLTVL.